This T cell receptor (beta chain) is drawn from a study of shared clonotypes between healthy human individuals. Assay: immunoSEQ multiplex PCR; the TCRdb copy retains only in-frame clones and omits some. The sample consists of 1,400,000 or so clones, 98% of them appearing once. V lost 3 bases, J lost 1 base, and 10 bases lay in between. CDR3 length equals 15 residues. Germline loops: CDR1 WSHSY, CDR2 SAAADI. Sequenced input: naive CD4+ T cells sorted from blood. Subset denoted: CD45RA+ positively selected. The TCR originated in a man aged 25-40 years in good health. The chain uses TRBV10-2 and TRBJ1-5, with D possibly matching TRBD1 (5 bases). The CDR3 loop reads CASSDRGASNQPQHF. The CDR3 nucleotides are TGCGCCAGCAGTGATCGGGGCGCGAGCAATCAGCCCCAGCATTTT.